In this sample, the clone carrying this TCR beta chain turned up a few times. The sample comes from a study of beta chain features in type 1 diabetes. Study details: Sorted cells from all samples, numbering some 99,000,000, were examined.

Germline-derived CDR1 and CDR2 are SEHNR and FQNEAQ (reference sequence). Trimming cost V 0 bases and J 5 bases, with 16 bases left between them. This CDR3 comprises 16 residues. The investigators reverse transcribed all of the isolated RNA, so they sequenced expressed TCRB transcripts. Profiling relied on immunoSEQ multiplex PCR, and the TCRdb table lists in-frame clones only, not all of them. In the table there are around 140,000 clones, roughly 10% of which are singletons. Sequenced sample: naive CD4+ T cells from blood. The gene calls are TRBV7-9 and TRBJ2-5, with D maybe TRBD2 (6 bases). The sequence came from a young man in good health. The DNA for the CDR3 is TGTGCCAGCAGCTTAGCCGGGGGTCTAGCATGGGAGACCCAGTACTTC. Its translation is CASSLAGGLAWETQYF.